A selection of T cell receptor beta chains follows, all from one sample in a study of cytomegalovirus exposure and HLA in healthy donors. Produced via immunoSEQ multiplex PCR; TCRdb's table is partial and in-frame only. The data contain 90,000 to 100,000 clones, around four fifths of them singletons. Source material: PBMCs. These receptors came from a woman between 55 and 75 years old in good health and CMV-seronegative. The CDR3 runs from the conserved cysteine through the conserved F or W. A D gene is named only where the DNA matches it firmly. Clone size, where shown, is once, few, many, or a class for clones that have expanded.

D gene	CDR3 length	clone size	J gene	V gene	CDR3 protein	CDR3 DNA
NA	13	NA	TRBJ2-2	TRBV4-3	CASSPHSGGELFF	TGCGCCAGCAGCCCCCACTCAGGCGGGGAGCTGTTTTTT
NA	17	NA	TRBJ1-2	TRBV15	CATSQAPGSANYYGYTF	TGTGCCACCAGCCAAGCCCCGGGGTCGGCAAATTACTATGGCTACACCTTC
NA	14	NA	TRBJ2-7	TRBV11-2	CASAPRVGPYEQYF	TGTGCCAGCGCCCCGAGGGTAGGGCCCTACGAGCAGTACTTC
TRBD1	16	NA	TRBJ1-1	TRBV7-9	CASSSLTRGLNTEAFF	TGTGCCAGCAGCTCCCTAACCAGGGGGCTCAACACTGAAGCTTTCTTT
TRBD2	15	NA	TRBJ2-7	TRBV4-1	CASSHSSGGAYEQYF	TGCGCCAGCAGCCATTCTAGCGGGGGGGCGTACGAGCAGTACTTC
TRBD1	13	NA	TRBJ1-2	TRBV2	CASSDQGGNGYTF	TGTGCCAGCAGCGATCAGGGGGGTAATGGCTACACCTTC
TRBD1	14	few	TRBJ2-7	TRBV23-1	CASSQDRAPYEQYF	TGCGCCAGCAGCCAGGACAGGGCACCCTACGAGCAGTACTTC
NA	13	NA	TRBJ1-5	TRBV2	CASSDRGNQPQHF	TGTGCCAGCAGTGACAGGGGTAATCAGCCCCAGCATTTT
TRBD1	14	NA	TRBJ1-1	TRBV28	CASLRDRAGSEAFF	TGTGCCAGCTTGAGAGACAGGGCGGGCTCTGAAGCTTTCTTT
TRBD1	16	NA	TRBJ1-2	TRBV7-9	CASSLAGRGPNYGYTF	TGTGCCAGCAGCTTAGCCGGCAGGGGGCCTAACTATGGCTACACCTTC
NA	13	NA	TRBJ1-1	TRBV7-2	CASSSRVRTEAFF	TGTGCCAGCAGCTCCAGGGTTCGCACTGAAGCTTTCTTT
NA	14	NA	TRBJ2-2	TRBV29-1	CSVEGGRDTGELFF	TGCAGCGTCGAGGGGGGGCGAGACACCGGGGAGCTGTTTTTT
NA	11	NA	TRBJ2-7	TRBV25-1	CASSVSYEQYF	TGTGCCAGCAGTGTCAGCTACGAGCAGTACTTC
NA	16	NA	TRBJ1-2	TRBV4-3	CASSQDPGAFGYGYTF	TGCGCCAGCAGCCAAGATCCAGGCGCCTTTGGCTATGGCTACACCTTC
TRBD1	15	NA	TRBJ2-7	TRBV6-1	CASRVFRDSSYEQYF	TGTGCCAGCAGAGTGTTCCGGGACAGCTCCTACGAGCAGTACTTC
NA	14	NA	TRBJ2-5	TRBV5-4	CASSYMGRSETQYF	TGTGCCAGCAGCTATATGGGGAGGTCTGAGACCCAGTACTTC
NA	16	NA	TRBJ1-4	TRBV7-9	CASSLFLGSRGEKLFF	TGTGCCAGCAGCTTATTTCTAGGCAGCCGGGGGGAAAAACTGTTTTTT
TRBD1	13	once	TRBJ1-2	TRBV7-2	CASSPDRGDGYTF	TGTGCCAGCAGCCCAGACAGGGGCGATGGCTACACCTTC
TRBD2	18	NA	TRBJ2-7	TRBV10-3	CAISEVGGSGLPVPEQYF	TGTGCCATCAGTGAAGTGGGGGGGTCGGGACTGCCAGTTCCTGAGCAGTACTTC
TRBD1	18	NA	TRBJ2-5	TRBV5-1	CASSSTGTGTGDSETQYF	TGCGCCAGCAGCTCCACGGGTACCGGGACAGGGGATTCAGAGACCCAGTACTTC
NA	15	NA	TRBJ1-5	TRBV2	CASSEVGGEYQPQHF	TGTGCCAGCAGTGAAGTGGGAGGGGAGTATCAGCCCCAGCATTTT
NA	11	few	TRBJ2-7	TRBV5-1	CASSSDTEQYF	TGCGCCAGCAGCTCGGACACCGAGCAGTACTTC
NA	15	NA	TRBJ1-1	TRBV5-1	CASSLTTGLNTEAFF	TGCGCCAGCAGCCTCACAACAGGGTTGAACACTGAAGCTTTCTTT
NA	15	NA	TRBJ2-1	TRBV7-2	CASSSQHTVYNEQFF	TGTGCCAGCAGCTCACAGCATACGGTCTACAATGAGCAGTTCTTC
NA	13	NA	TRBJ1-5	TRBV9	CASSVGLNQPQHF	TGTGCCAGCAGCGTAGGGCTCAATCAGCCCCAGCATTTT
NA	16	NA	TRBJ1-2	TRBV21-1	CASSNRAGGAHYGYTF	TGTGCCAGCAGCAATCGCGCGGGGGGCGCCCACTATGGCTACACCTTC
TRBD2	13	once	TRBJ2-1	TRBV6-1	CASNSGSVYEQFF	TGTGCCAGCAATAGCGGGAGTGTATATGAGCAGTTCTTC
TRBD1	18	NA	TRBJ2-5	TRBV29-1	CSVVKETGGLSGQETQYF	TGCAGCGTTGTGAAAGAGACAGGGGGGTTATCTGGCCAAGAGACCCAGTACTTC
TRBD1	13	NA	TRBJ1-1	TRBV28	CASTDRGNTEAFF	TGTGCCAGTACGGACAGGGGGAACACTGAAGCTTTCTTT
NA	12	NA	TRBJ2-7	TRBV5-1	CASSLAVREQYF	TGCGCCAGCAGCTTGGCTGTCCGCGAGCAGTACTTC
TRBD2	14	NA	TRBJ2-1	TRBV29-1	CSVALAGGRQEQFF	TGCAGCGTTGCACTAGCGGGAGGCCGACAGGAGCAGTTCTTC
TRBD1	16	NA	TRBJ1-5	TRBV4-3	CASSQAITGGGQPQHF	TGCGCCAGCAGCCAAGCGATCACAGGGGGCGGTCAGCCCCAGCATTTT